Following are 17 T cell receptor beta chains from one sample sequenced in a study of OX40 agonist ivuxolimab in advanced cancers. Libraries were built with the immunoSEQ multiplex PCR assay. Entries here come from immuneACCESS through TCRdb and include only in-frame sequences with V and J called. Some clones fail to appear in such tables; in the studies checked, an unresolved V gene covers under half of the shortfall, and the cause of the remainder is unknown. The sample table lists over 25,000 clones, 65% to 80% of them with a count of one. The ten largest clonotypes hold approximately 24% of the sample. The sample in question was CD4+ or CD8+ T cells sorted from blood, obtained in a trial of the OX40 agonist ivuxolimab. The receptors derive from an adult with an advanced solid tumor such as melanoma, head and neck, liver or kidney cancer.

This sequence joins TRBV25-1 and TRBJ2-5; 8 bases agree with TRBD1. Germline-derived CDR1 and CDR2 are MGHDK and SYGVNS. The ends lost 5 bases at V and 1 base at J; junction bases unmatched: 12. This CDR3 contains 17 residues. DNA of the CDR3: TGTGCCAGCAGTACAAAAAACAGGGGGATAGGCCAAGAGACCCAGTACTTC. Protein sequence: CASSTKNRGIGQETQYF. The full variable domain, rest sourced from reference TRBV25-1 and TRBJ2-5, is EADIYQTPRYLVIGTGKKITLECSQTMGHDKMYWYQQDPGMELHLIHYSYGVNSTEKGDLSSESTVSRIRTEHFPLTLESARPSHTSQYLCASSTKNRGIGQETQYFGPGTRLLVL.

The CDR3 protein is CASSFLGGGKDTQYF. DNA of the CDR3: TGCGCCAGCAGCTTCTTGGGGGGAGGCAAAGATACGCAGTATTTT. This rearrangement joins TRBV5-1 to TRBJ2-3; tentatively, D is TRBD2 (6 bases). CDR3 length: 15 amino acids. The ends were cut back, 2 bases at V and 5 bases at J, with 15 bases in the middle. From germline, CDR1 is SGHRS and CDR2 YFSETQ.

The chain combines TRBV6-4 with TRBJ2-2; a weak D match, TRBD1 (5 bases). Germline V CDR1 and CDR2: MRHNA, SNTAGT. This CDR3 region has 16 residues. V lost 4 bases, J lost 1 base, and 13 bases lay in between. CDR3 amino acids: CASSASPTGNTGELFF. CDR3 sequence (DNA): TGTGCCAGCAGTGCCTCCCCCACAGGGAACACCGGGGAGCTGTTTTTT.

This rearrangement joins TRBV6-1 to TRBJ2-5, with D perhaps matching TRBD1 (5 bases). Germline assignment: CDR1 MNHNS and CDR2 SASEGT. The germline V and J ends were trimmed by 8 bases and 5 bases, with 21 bases remaining between them. The length of the CDR3 is 15 residues. CDR3 coding DNA: TGTGCCAGCGGCTGGGGCCCGCGTGGTACCGAGACCCAGTACTTC. Translated: CASGWGPRGTETQYF.

The chain links TRBV19 to TRBJ2-7; TRBD1 is a possible D gene (6 bases). This CDR3 comprises 15 residues. Looked up from germline, CDR1 is LNHDA and CDR2 is SQIVND (reference sequence). Trimming took off 3 bases at V and 3 bases at J, with 15 bases between the two ends. The CDR3 is CASSISVGQSYEQYF. The DNA of the CDR3 is TGTGCCAGTAGTATTTCCGTAGGACAGAGCTACGAGCAGTACTTC. Full variable domain (remainder filled in from reference TRBV19 and TRBJ2-7): DGGITQSPKYLFRKEGQNVTLSCEQNLNHDAMYWYRQDPGQGLRLIYYSQIVNDFQKGDIAEGYSVSREKKESFPLTVTSAQKNPTAFYLCASSISVGQSYEQYFGPGTRLTVT.

The genes are TRBV7-6 and TRBJ2-2; D could derive from TRBD1 or TRBD2 (6 bases each). The V gene's germline CDR1 is SGHVS and CDR2 FNYEAQ. The V and J ends lost 3 bases and 4 bases respectively, with 12 bases between them. The CDR3 consists of 15 residues. The CDR3 nucleotides are TGTGCCAGCAGCTTGCAACAGGGAGGCACCGGGGAGCTGTTTTTT. Its translation: CASSLQQGGTGELFF.

This CDR3 reads CASSEVGTSNIQYF. CDR3 nucleotides: TGTGCCAGCAGTGAAGTTGGGACATCAAACATTCAGTACTTC. The V and J genes are TRBV6-1 and TRBJ2-4, with D possibly matching TRBD1 (6 bases). This CDR3 has 14 amino acids. Trimming left V 1 base short and J 6 bases short, with 10 bases between. Per germline, CDR1 MNHNS and CDR2 SASEGT.

There are a few counts of this clone. CDR3 DNA: TGTGCCACCAGCATCCTAGCGGGGGGTTCCAATGAGCAGTTCTTC. Its protein product is CATSILAGGSNEQFF. The chain links TRBV15 to TRBJ2-1, with 11 bases that match TRBD2. CDR1 is LNHNV, CDR2 YYDKDF, per germline (reference sequence). The CDR3 spans 15 residues. The V segment lost 4 bases and the J segment 6 bases; nucleotides outside the gene matches: 5.

The CDR3 DNA follows: TGTGCCAGCAGTCAAGGTACAGGGGGCGCGGAAGGCAATCAGCCCCAGCATTTT. Protein sequence: CASSQGTGGAEGNQPQHF. The rearrangement joins TRBV6-4 to TRBJ1-5; 9 nucleotides align to TRBD1. CDR3 length equals 18 residues. J lost 2 bases, V lost 5 bases, and 13 bases had no gene match. Germline values: CDR1 MRHNA, CDR2 SNTAGT.

The chain carries TRBV7-2 and TRBJ2-7; TRBD2 matches at 9 bases. V was clipped by 2 bases and J by 2 bases; unmatched bases: 4. The CDR3 runs 15 residues. The germline gives CDR1 SGHTA, CDR2 FQGNSA. The CDR3 region is CASSLLAGATYEQYF. CDR3 in DNA: TGTGCCAGCAGCTTATTAGCGGGGGCAACCTACGAGCAGTACTTC.

This chain connects TRBV25-1 to TRBJ1-2; D is ambiguous. Germline V gives CDR1 MGHDK, CDR2 SYGVNS. CDR3 length: 15 amino acids. Trimming removed 1 base at V and 9 bases at J, with 18 bases between. The CDR3 nucleotides are TGTGCCAGCAGTGAATTCGTCAGTTCTTCTACTCGCTACACCTTC. It yields the protein CASSEFVSSSTRYTF.

This sequence joins TRBV4-1 and TRBJ1-1; no firm D call. The CDR3 loop spans 14 amino acids. V dropped 7 bases and J dropped 1 base, with 13 bases sitting between them. CDR1 and CDR2 from the germline V gene are MGHRA and YSYEKL. The CDR3 loop is CASKRRTANTEAFF. The CDR3 nucleotides read TGCGCCAGCAAAAGAAGGACGGCGAACACTGAAGCTTTCTTT.

The genes are TRBV4-2 and TRBJ2-1; 14 bases agree with TRBD2. The trim removed 3 bases at V and 6 bases at J, leaving 10 bases unmatched. Germline CDR1 and CDR2: LGHNA and YNFKEQ. The CDR3 covers 18 residues. The CDR3 DNA reads as TGTGCCAGCAGCCACGCGACTAGCGGGGGGGCCGTGGTCAATGAGCAGTTCTTC. Protein: CASSHATSGGAVVNEQFF.

This rearrangement joins TRBV5-4 to TRBJ1-1, with no clear D. CDR3 length: 13 amino acids. V dropped 2 bases and J dropped 1 base, with 6 bases sitting between them. The germline CDR1 and CDR2 sequences are SGHNT and YYREEE (reference sequence). The CDR3 DNA follows: TGTGCCAGCAGCTTCGCCGGGAACACTGAAGCTTTCTTT. Amino acid sequence: CASSFAGNTEAFF. The whole variable domain, remainder taken from reference TRBV5-4 and TRBJ1-1, is ETGVTQSPTHLIKTRGQQVTLRCSSQSGHNTVSWYQQALGQGPQFIFQYYREEENGRGNFPPRFSGLQFPNYSSELNVNALELDDSALYLCASSFAGNTEAFFGQGTRLTVV.

The chain joins TRBV2 to TRBJ2-1; tentative D call: TRBD1 (6 bases). This CDR3 comprises 15 residues. Trimming pared 5 bases from V and 3 bases from J, leaving 14 bases between. The germline gives CDR1 SNHLY, CDR2 FYNNEI. CDR3 loop: CASSSRKGDYNEQFF. Written as DNA, the CDR3 is TGTGCCAGCAGTTCGCGAAAGGGGGACTACAATGAGCAGTTCTTC.

The V call is TRBV11-2, the J call TRBJ2-7; D is perhaps TRBD1 or TRBD2 (7 bases each). Trimming cost V 5 bases and J 8 bases, with 22 bases left between them. Germline V CDR1 and CDR2: SGHAT, FQNNGV. The CDR3 runs 15 residues. The DNA for the CDR3 is TGTGCCAGCAGCAGGTCGTCGGCAGGGGGGGTACAGCAGTACTTC. This encodes CASSRSSAGGVQQYF.

This clone qualifies as medium-sized. The V gene is TRBV5-1, the J gene TRBJ1-6, with 7 bases that match TRBD1. V lost 0 bases, J lost 7 bases, and 1 base stayed unmatched. CDR1 and CDR2 from the germline V gene are SGHRS and YFSETQ. The CDR3 is 14 residues long. The CDR3 spells CASSLGGGNSPLHF. As DNA, the CDR3 is TGCGCCAGCAGCTTGGGAGGGGGCAATTCACCCCTCCACTTT.